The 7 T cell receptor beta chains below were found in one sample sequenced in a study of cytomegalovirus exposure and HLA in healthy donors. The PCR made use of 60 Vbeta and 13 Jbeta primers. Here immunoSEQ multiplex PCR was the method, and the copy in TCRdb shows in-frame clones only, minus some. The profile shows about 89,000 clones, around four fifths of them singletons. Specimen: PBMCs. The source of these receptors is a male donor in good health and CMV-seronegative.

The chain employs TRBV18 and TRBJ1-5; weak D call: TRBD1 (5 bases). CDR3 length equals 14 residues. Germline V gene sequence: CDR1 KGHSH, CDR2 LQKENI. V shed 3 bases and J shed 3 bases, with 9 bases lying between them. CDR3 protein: CASSPPGHNQPQHF. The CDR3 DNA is TGTGCCAGCTCACCCCCAGGACACAATCAGCCCCAGCATTTT.

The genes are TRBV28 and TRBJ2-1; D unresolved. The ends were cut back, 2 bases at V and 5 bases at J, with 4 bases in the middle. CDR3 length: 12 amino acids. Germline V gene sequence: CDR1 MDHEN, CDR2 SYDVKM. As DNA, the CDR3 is TGTGCCAGCAGTTTAGTTAACAATGAGCAGTTCTTC. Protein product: CASSLVNNEQFF.

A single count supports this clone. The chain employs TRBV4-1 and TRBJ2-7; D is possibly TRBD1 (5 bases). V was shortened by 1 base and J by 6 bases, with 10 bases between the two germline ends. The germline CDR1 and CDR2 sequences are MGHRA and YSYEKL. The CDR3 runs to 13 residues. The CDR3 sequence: CASSQAGSVEQYF. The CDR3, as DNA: TGCGCCAGCAGCCAAGCAGGGTCGGTCGAGCAGTACTTC.

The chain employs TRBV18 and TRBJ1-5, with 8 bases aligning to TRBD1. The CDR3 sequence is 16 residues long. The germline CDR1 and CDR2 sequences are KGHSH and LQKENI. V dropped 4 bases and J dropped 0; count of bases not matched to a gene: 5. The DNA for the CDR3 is TGTGCCAGCTCACTCGGGACAGGTTCTAGCAATCAGCCCCAGCATTTT. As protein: CASSLGTGSSNQPQHF.

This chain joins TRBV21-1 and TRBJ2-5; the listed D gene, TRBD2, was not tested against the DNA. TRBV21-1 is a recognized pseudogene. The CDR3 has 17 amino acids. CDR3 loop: CASSNPPISLYQETQYF. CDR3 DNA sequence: TGTGCCAGCAGCAACCCCCCAATTAGTCTGTACCAAGAGACCCAGTACTTC.

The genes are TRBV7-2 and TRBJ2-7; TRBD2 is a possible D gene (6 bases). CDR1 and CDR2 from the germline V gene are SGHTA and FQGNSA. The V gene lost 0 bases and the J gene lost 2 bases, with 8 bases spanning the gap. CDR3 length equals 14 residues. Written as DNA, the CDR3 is TGTGCCAGCAGCTTAGCGGGGAGGACCTACGAGCAGTACTTC. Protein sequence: CASSLAGRTYEQYF.

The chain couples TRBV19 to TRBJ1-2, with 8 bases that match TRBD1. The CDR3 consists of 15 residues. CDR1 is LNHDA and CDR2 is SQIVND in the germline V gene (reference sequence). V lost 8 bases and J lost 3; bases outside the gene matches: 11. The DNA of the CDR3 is TGTGCCAGTCGACAGGGGAGGAAGGATTACTATGGCTACACCTTC. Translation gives CASRQGRKDYYGYTF. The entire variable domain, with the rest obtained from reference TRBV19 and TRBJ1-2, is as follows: DGGITQSPKYLFRKEGQNVTLSCEQNLNHDAMYWYRQDPGQGLRLIYYSQIVNDFQKGDIAEGYSVSREKKESFPLTVTSAQKNPTAFYLCASRQGRKDYYGYTFGSGTRLTVV.